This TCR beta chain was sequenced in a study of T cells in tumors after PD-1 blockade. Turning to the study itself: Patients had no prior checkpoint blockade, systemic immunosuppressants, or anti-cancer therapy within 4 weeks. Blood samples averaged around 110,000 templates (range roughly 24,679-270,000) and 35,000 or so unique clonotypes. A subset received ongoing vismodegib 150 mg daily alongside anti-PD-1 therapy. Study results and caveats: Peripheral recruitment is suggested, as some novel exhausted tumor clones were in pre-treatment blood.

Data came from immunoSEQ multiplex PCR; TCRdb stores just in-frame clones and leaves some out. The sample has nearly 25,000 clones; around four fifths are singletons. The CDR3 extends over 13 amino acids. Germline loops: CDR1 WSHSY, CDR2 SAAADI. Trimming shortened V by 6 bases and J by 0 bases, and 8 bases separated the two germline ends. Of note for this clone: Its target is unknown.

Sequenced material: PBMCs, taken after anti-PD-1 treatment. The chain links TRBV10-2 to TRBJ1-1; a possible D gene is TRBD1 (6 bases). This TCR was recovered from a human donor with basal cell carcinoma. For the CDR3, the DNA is TGCGCCAGCAGCGGACAGATGAACACTGAAGCTTTCTTT. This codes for CASSGQMNTEAFF.